This T cell receptor (beta chain) was captured in a study of blood T cell repertoires in COVID-19. Turning to the study itself: The United States, Italy and Spain were the sources of the acute and convalescent COVID-19 samples. In each case, the material was cDNA or gDNA derived from T cells, B-cell-depleted T cells, or PBMCs.

V was shortened by 0 bases and J by 6 bases, with 15 bases between the two germline ends. Germline CDR1 is SGDLS and CDR2 is YYNGEE. The CDR3 covers 16 residues. Methods used by the authors: The authors estimated nucleated cell counts from reference gene primer amplification. Using immunoSEQ multiplex PCR, the repertoire was profiled, and TCRdb retains in-frame clones only, with some absent. V and J calls and clone size follow that table, whereas D and trimming were derived from the DNA. The sample lists 70,000 to 85,000 clones; around 83% were seen once. V gene TRBV9 combines with J gene TRBJ2-2; maybe TRBD1 (5 bases). This TCR was sampled from a man older than 75 with active or convalescent COVID-19. The sequenced sample consisted of peripheral blood. This CDR3 reads CASSVVGHHPPGELFF. As DNA, the CDR3 is TGTGCCAGCAGCGTAGTAGGACACCATCCCCCCGGGGAGCTGTTTTTT.